This passage covers 13 T cell receptor beta chains from one sample sequenced in a study of blood T cell repertoires in COVID-19. The table came from immunoSEQ multiplex PCR; TCRdb's copy has only in-frame clones and leaves some out. The sample includes about 360,000 clones, 75% to 90% of them seen just once. The sequenced material came from peripheral blood. The receptor source for this set is an older woman with COVID-19, enrolled during active disease.

The V gene is TRBV2, the J gene TRBJ2-5; the match to TRBD1 covers 7 bases. V dropped 6 bases and J dropped 6; count of bases not matched to a gene: 7. This CDR3 is built from 13 residues. CDR1 and CDR2 from the germline V gene are SNHLY and FYNNEI. The chain's CDR3 is CASSRGNEQTQYF. The CDR3 DNA follows: TGTGCCAGCAGCAGGGGGAACGAACAGACCCAGTACTTC.

V gene TRBV7-2 combines with J gene TRBJ2-7; TRBD2 agrees at 8 bases. The J segment lost 2 bases and the V segment lost 2 bases, leaving 11 bases of the junction unmatched. The length of the CDR3 is 17 residues. CDR1 is SGHTA, CDR2 FQGNSA, per germline. The CDR3 nucleotides are TGTGCCAGCAGCTTATCCCTTTCGGGAGGGCCCCCCTACGAGCAGTACTTC. Amino acid sequence: CASSLSLSGGPPYEQYF.

V usage is TRBV7-7 and J usage is TRBJ2-7; TRBD2 matches at 10 bases. The CDR3 spans 15 residues. Germline CDR1 and CDR2: SSHAT and FNYEAQ (reference sequence). The trim removed 3 bases at V and 3 bases at J, leaving 5 bases unmatched. The chain's CDR3 is CASSLGSGGNYEQYF. DNA for the CDR3: TGTGCCAGCAGCTTGGGTAGCGGGGGGAACTACGAGCAGTACTTC.

The V call is TRBV3-1 (or the pseudogene TRBV3-2), the J call TRBJ2-7, with TRBD2 matching over 7 bases. Germline V gene lookup returns CDR1 LGHDT and CDR2 YNNKEL (reference sequence). This CDR3 comprises 16 residues. The ends lost 0 bases at V and 6 bases at J; junction bases unmatched: 11. CDR3: CASSQERGRGVSEQYF. Here the CDR3 DNA reads TGTGCCAGCAGCCAAGAGCGGGGACGGGGGGTCTCCGAGCAGTACTTC.

V gene TRBV5-4 combines with J gene TRBJ1-2; TRBD1 might be the D (6 bases). CDR1 and CDR2 from the germline V gene are SGHNT and YYREEE (reference sequence). This CDR3 region has 14 residues. V dropped 0 bases and J dropped 7 bases, with 13 bases sitting between them. CDR3: CASSLESGAGGYTF. DNA for the CDR3: TGTGCCAGCAGCTTGGAGTCAGGGGCTGGTGGCTACACCTTC.

This rearrangement joins TRBV5-1 to TRBJ2-7; TRBD1 matches at 9 bases. The CDR3 length is 13 residues. V dropped 1 base and J dropped 5; count of bases not matched to a gene: 1. CDR1 is SGHRS, CDR2 YFSETQ, per germline. CDR3: CASSLWTGDEQYF. DNA of the CDR3: TGCGCCAGCAGCTTGTGGACAGGGGACGAGCAGTACTTC.

This chain joins TRBV7-2 and TRBJ1-4; 7 bases fit TRBD1. The CDR3 runs 15 residues. The V gene end was trimmed by 1 base and the J gene end by 5 bases; junction bases not matched to a gene: 4. Germline V CDR1 and CDR2: SGHTA, FQGNSA. The CDR3 coding sequence is TGTGCCAGCAGCTTAGGTGGACAGGTGAATGAAAAACTGTTTTTT. This sequence encodes CASSLGGQVNEKLFF.

The chain carries TRBV2 and TRBJ1-1, with a possible D match to TRBD1 (5 bases). This CDR3 comprises 13 residues. The V and J ends lost 7 bases and 1 base respectively, with 10 bases between them. The germline gives CDR1 SNHLY, CDR2 FYNNEI. The CDR3 coding sequence is TGTGCCAGCATTCCTCAGGGGAACACTGAAGCTTTCTTT. The encoded protein is CASIPQGNTEAFF.

This chain joins TRBV7-2 and TRBJ2-1; D remains ambiguous. The CDR3 sequence is 13 residues long. Trimming left V 5 bases short and J 0 bases short, with 5 bases between. Germline lookup yields CDR1 SGHTA and CDR2 FQGNSA. CDR3 nucleotide sequence: TGTGCCAGCAGCAAGAGCTCCTACAATGAGCAGTTCTTC. Its protein is CASSKSSYNEQFF.

CDR3: CASSLGIPGQGSYGYTF. The CDR3 DNA sequence: TGCGCCAGCAGCTTGGGGATACCGGGACAGGGAAGTTATGGCTACACCTTC. The V call is TRBV5-1, the J call TRBJ1-2; 9 bases match TRBD1. J gave up 5 bases and V 0 bases, and 11 bases lay outside the gene matches. In germline, CDR1 is SGHRS, CDR2 YFSETQ. The CDR3 extends over 17 amino acids.

This sequence joins TRBV5-1 and TRBJ1-2; D remains ambiguous. In germline, CDR1 is SGHRS, CDR2 YFSETQ. The V gene lost 0 bases and the J gene lost 4 bases, with 10 bases spanning the gap. The CDR3 extends over 14 amino acids. The CDR3, as DNA: TGCGCCAGCAGCTTGGAAACGTCCGGCTATGGCTACACCTTC. Translation: CASSLETSGYGYTF.

V gene TRBV18 combines with J gene TRBJ1-2; D may be TRBD1 (5 bases). The CDR3 totals 12 residues. The V and J ends lost 5 bases and 6 bases respectively, with 10 bases between them. CDR1 and CDR2 from the germline V gene are KGHSH and LQKENI. CDR3 sequence reads: CASSSTTDGYTF. The DNA for the CDR3 is TGTGCCAGCTCATCAACGACAGATGGCTACACCTTC.

The gene calls are TRBV25-1 and TRBJ1-1; maybe TRBD1 (6 bases). Germline CDR1 is MGHDK and CDR2 is SYGVNS. V was trimmed by 6 bases and J by 3 bases, leaving 17 bases between them. CDR3 length: 15 amino acids. The CDR3 DNA sequence: TGTGCCAGCAGAGGCAGGGGCGGGTGGGACACTGAAGCTTTCTTT. The encoded protein is CASRGRGGWDTEAFF.